A single T cell receptor beta chain is shown here with its context. This record comes from a study of beta chain features in type 1 diabetes. The germline CDR1 and CDR2 sequences are KGHSH and LQKENI. Trimming took 2 bases from V and 1 from J; bases not matched to a gene: 3. This CDR3 contains 15 residues. Expressed TCRB transcripts were sequenced, since all the RNA that had been isolated was reverse transcribed. TCRdb keeps only in-frame clones here, not all; method: immunoSEQ multiplex PCR. Of 450,000 to 550,000 clones in the sample, approximately 28% were seen once. This TCR was sampled from a man aged 18 to 29 in good health. The chain employs TRBV18 and TRBJ2-7, with TRBD2 matching over 9 bases. The source material was naive CD4+ T cells from blood. DNA of the CDR3: TGTGCCAGCTCACCAATTAGCGGGAGATCCTACGAGCAGTACTTC. It translates to CASSPISGRSYEQYF.